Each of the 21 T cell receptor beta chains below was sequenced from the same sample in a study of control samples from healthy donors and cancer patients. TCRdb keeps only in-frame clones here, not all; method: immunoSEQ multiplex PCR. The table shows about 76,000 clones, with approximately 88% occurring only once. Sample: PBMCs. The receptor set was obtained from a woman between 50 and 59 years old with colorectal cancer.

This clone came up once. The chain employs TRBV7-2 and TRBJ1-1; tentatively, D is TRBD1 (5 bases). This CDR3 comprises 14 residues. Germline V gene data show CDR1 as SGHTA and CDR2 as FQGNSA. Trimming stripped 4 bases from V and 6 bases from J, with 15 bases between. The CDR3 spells CASSSQHDSPEAFF. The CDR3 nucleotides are TGTGCCAGCAGCTCTCAACACGACAGCCCTGAAGCTTTCTTT.

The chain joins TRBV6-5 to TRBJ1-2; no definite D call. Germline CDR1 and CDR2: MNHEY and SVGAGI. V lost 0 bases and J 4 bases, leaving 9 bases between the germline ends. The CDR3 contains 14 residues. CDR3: CASSYSAVSYGYTF. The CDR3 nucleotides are TGTGCCAGCAGTTACTCCGCAGTCAGCTATGGCTACACCTTC.

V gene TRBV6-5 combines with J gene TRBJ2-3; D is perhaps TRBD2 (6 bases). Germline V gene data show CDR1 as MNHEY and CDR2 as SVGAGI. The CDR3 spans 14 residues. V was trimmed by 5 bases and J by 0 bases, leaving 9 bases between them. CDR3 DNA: TGTGCCAGCAGTCCACGGGGGAGCACAGATACGCAGTATTTT. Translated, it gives CASSPRGSTDTQYF.

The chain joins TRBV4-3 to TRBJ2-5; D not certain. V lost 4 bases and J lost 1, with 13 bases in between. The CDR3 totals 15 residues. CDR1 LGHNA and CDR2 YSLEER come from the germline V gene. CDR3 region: CASSRSRTVQETQYF. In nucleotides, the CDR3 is TGCGCCAGCAGCCGAAGTCGAACGGTCCAAGAGACCCAGTACTTC.

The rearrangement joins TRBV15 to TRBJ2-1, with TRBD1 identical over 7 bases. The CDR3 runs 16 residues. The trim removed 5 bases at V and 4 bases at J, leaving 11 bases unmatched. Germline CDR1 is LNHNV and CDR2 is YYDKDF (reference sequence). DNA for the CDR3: TGTGCCACCAGCTCGCAGACAGGGATCCCTTACAATGAGCAGTTCTTC. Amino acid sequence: CATSSQTGIPYNEQFF.

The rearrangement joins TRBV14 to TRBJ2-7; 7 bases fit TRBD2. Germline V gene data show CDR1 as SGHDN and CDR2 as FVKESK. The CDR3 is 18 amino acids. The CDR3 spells CASSQEARGRGRSSEQYV. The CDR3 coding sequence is TGTGCCAGCAGCCAAGAGGCTCGGGGGAGGGGAAGATCCTCCGAGCAGTACGTC.

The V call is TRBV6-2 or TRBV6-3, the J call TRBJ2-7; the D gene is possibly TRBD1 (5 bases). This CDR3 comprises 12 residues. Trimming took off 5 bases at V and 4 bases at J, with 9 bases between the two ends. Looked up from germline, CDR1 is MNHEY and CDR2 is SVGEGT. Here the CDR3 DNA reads TGTGCCAGCAGTCTTGACAGATACGAGCAGTACGTC. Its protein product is CASSLDRYEQYV.

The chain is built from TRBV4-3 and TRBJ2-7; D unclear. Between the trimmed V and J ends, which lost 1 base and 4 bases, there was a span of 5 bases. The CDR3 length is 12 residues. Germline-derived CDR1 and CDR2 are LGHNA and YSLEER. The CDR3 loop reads CASSQGRYEQYV. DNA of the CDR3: TGCGCCAGCAGCCAAGGACGGTACGAGCAGTACGTC.

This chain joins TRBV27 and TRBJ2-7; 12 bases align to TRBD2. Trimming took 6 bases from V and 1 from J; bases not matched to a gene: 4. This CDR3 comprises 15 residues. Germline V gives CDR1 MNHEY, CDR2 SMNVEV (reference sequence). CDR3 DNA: TGTGCCAGCAGCTCTAGCGGGGGGGTTTCCTACGAGCAGTACGTC. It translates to CASSSSGGVSYEQYV.

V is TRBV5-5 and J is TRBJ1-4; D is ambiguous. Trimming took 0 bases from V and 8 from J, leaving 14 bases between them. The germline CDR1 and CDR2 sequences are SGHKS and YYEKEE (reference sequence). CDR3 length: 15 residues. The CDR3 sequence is CASSLGRREWEKLFF. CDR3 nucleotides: TGTGCCAGCAGCTTGGGGAGAAGAGAGTGGGAAAAACTGTTTTTT.

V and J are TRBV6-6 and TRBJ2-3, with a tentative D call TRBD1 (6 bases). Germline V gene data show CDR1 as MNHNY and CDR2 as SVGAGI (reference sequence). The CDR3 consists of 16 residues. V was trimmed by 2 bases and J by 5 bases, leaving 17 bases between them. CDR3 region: CASSYPNRERGDTQYF. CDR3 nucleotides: TGTGCCAGCAGTTACCCGAACAGGGAGAGGGGAGATACGCAGTATTTT.

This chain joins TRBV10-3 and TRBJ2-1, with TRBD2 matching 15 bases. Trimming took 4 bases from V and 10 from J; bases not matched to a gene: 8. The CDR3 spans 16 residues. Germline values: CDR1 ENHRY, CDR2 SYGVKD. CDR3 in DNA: TGTGCCATCAGTGGGGGACTAGCGGGGGGAGTCTGGGAGCAGTTCTTC. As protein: CAISGGLAGGVWEQFF.

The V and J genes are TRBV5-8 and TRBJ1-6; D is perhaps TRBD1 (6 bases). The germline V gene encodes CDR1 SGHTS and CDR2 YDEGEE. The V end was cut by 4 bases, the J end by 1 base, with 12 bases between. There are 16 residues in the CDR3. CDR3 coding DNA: TGTGCCAGCAGCCCAGGACAGATGTCCTATAATTCACCCCTCCACTTT. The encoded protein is CASSPGQMSYNSPLHF.

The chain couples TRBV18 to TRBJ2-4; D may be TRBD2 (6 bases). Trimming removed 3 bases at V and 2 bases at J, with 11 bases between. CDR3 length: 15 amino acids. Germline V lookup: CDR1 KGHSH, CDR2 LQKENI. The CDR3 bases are TGTGCCAGCTCACCCGGGAGCAGTTCCAAAAACATTCAGTACTTC. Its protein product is CASSPGSSSKNIQYF.

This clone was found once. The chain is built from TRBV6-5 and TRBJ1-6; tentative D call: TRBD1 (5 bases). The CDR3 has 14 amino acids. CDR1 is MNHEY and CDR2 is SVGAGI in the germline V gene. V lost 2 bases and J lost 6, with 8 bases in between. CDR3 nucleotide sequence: TGTGCCAGCAGTTACGACAGTGGTAATTCACCCCTCCACTTT. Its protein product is CASSYDSGNSPLHF.

The CDR3 coding sequence is TGTGCCAGTAGTGCGTATAGCAATCAGCCCCAGCATTTT. The encoded protein is CASSAYSNQPQHF. This sequence joins TRBV19 and TRBJ1-5; D unresolved. Germline CDR1 and CDR2: LNHDA and SQIVND (reference sequence). This CDR3 region has 13 residues. V lost 5 bases to trimming and J lost 0 bases, with 5 bases between them.

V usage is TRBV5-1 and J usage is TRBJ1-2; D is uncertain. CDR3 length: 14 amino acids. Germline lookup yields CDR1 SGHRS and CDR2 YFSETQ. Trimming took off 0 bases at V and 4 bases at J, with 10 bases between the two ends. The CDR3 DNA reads TGCGCCAGCAGCTTGGAGTCGGAAATCTATGGCTACACCTTC. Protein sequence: CASSLESEIYGYTF.

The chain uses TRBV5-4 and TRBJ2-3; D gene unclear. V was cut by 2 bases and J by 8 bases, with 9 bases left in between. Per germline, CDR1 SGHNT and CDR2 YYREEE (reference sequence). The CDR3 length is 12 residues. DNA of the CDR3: TGTGCCAGCAGCTTTGACTCGTCTACGCAGTATTTT. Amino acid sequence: CASSFDSSTQYF.

In nucleotides, the CDR3 is TGTGCCAGCTCACCGATGGACAGCCAAGAGACCCAGTACTTC. This translates into CASSPMDSQETQYF. The chain uses TRBV18 and TRBJ2-5; maybe TRBD1 (6 bases). Germline values: CDR1 KGHSH, CDR2 LQKENI. This CDR3 is 14 amino acids long. Between the trimmed V and J ends, which lost 3 bases and 1 base, there was a span of 9 bases.

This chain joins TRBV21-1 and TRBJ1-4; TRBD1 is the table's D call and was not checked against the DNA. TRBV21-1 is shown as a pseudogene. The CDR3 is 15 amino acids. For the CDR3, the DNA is TGTGCCACCAATTACCGAAGGGGAAGTAGTGAAAAACTGTTTTTT. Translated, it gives CATNYRRGSSEKLFF.

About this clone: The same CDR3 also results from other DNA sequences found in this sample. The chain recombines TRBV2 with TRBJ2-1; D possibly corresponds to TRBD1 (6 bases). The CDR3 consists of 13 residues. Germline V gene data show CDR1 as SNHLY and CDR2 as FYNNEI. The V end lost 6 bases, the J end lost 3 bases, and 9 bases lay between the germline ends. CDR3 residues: CASRNRVYNEQFF. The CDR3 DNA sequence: TGTGCCAGCAGGAACAGGGTCTACAATGAGCAGTTCTTC.